The T cell receptor beta chain described here comes from a study of cytomegalovirus exposure and HLA in healthy donors. Study-wide findings and caveats: Approximately 160 TCR beta chains were listed as cytomegalovirus-associated. V- and J-gene trimming of TCR beta was linked (in a later analysis) to a missense DCLRE1C variant.

PCR used 60 Vbeta primers and 13 Jbeta primers. The data were produced by immunoSEQ multiplex PCR, yet TCRdb's version contains in-frame clones alone and is incomplete. This table has some 110,000 clones, 76% appearing once. Of note for this clone: Its antigen is undetermined.

V lost 5 bases and J lost 2, with 9 bases in between. Germline V CDR1 and CDR2: LNHDA, SQIVND (reference sequence). The CDR3 is 13 residues long. The sequencing input was PBMCs. The chain employs TRBV19 and TRBJ1-2; D perhaps matches TRBD1 (6 bases). The origin of this receptor is a man aged 45-60 years in good health and CMV-seronegative. The CDR3 DNA reads TGTGCCAGTAGTGAAAGGGGGAACTATGGCTACACCTTC. Residues: CASSERGNYGYTF. Based on the CDR3 plus reference TRBV19 and TRBJ1-2, the full variable domain is DGGITQSPKYLFRKEGQNVTLSCEQNLNHDAMYWYRQDPGQGLRLIYYSQIVNDFQKGDIAEGYSVSREKKESFPLTVTSAQKNPTAFYLCASSERGNYGYTFGSGTRLTVV.